A single T cell receptor (beta chain) is shown here with its context. What it binds is unknown. The primer mix had 60 Vbeta and 13 Jbeta primers. The data were produced by immunoSEQ multiplex PCR, yet TCRdb's version contains in-frame clones alone and is incomplete. The sample contains over 90,000 clones, roughly 74% of which appear only once. This sample was included in a study of cytomegalovirus exposure and HLA in healthy donors. Study-wide points: Accurate predictions that matched the HLA-A and HLA-B alleles of most subjects were reportedly made from TCR beta sequences. Sequencing likely caused a cluster of highly shared sequence variants. Information on immune exposure was restricted to one variable (CMV serostatus). In a later analysis, roughly 17,000 TCR beta sequences were associated with HLA alleles at 0.05 false discovery rate.

The CDR3 length is 13 residues. Germline V lookup: CDR1 MNHEY, CDR2 SVGAGI. The V end lost 2 bases, the J end lost 4 bases, and 6 bases lay between the germline ends. Sequences were obtained from PBMCs. The TCR sequence derives from a female donor in good health and CMV-seropositive. This chain joins TRBV6-5 and TRBJ1-5; D gene unclear. In DNA, the CDR3 is TGTGCCAGCAGTTACCGGGAGAATCAGCCCCAGCATTTT. Translated, it gives CASSYRENQPQHF.